This T cell receptor beta chain came from a study of CD8+ T cells in alopecia areata. cDNA prepared by RNA extraction and subsequent reverse transcription served as the template for sequencing. Repertoires were generated with immunoSEQ multiplex PCR, while TCRdb's copy carries only in-frame clones and drops some. The repertoire holds 98,000 or so clones, 45% to 60% seen once, with over 20% in the top ten. The CDR3 is 16 amino acids. Germline V gene lookup returns CDR1 SNHLY and CDR2 FYNNEI. Researchers gathered lesional scalp punch biopsies and peripheral blood from patients with alopecia areata. In its sample, this clone was seen once. At one boundary the junction diverges from the germline segment, which might be a read error.

This sequence joins TRBV2 and TRBJ2-1; TRBD2 is a possible D gene (6 bases). Material: NKG2D-low CD8+ T cells sorted from blood. This receptor was obtained from a human donor with alopecia areata. The CDR3 loop reads CVSSSLIRESTNEQFF. In DNA form, the CDR3 reads TGTGTCAGCAGTAGCCTGATACGGGAGTCAACCAATGAGCAGTTCTTC.